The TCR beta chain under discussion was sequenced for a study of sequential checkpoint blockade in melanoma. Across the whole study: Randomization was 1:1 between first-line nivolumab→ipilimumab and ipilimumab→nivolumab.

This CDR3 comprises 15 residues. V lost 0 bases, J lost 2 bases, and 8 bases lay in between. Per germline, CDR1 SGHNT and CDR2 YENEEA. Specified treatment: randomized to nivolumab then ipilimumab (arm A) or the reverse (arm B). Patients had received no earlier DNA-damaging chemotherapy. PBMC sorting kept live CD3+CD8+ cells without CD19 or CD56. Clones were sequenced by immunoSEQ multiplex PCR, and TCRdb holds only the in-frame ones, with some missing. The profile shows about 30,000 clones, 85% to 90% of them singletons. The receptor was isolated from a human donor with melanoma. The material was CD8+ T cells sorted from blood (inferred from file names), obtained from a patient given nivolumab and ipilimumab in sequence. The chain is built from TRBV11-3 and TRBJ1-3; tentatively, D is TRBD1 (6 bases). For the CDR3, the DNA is TGTGCCAGCAGCTTAGACAGGGGCACTGGAAACACCATATATTTT. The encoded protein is CASSLDRGTGNTIYF.